This T cell receptor (beta chain) was identified during a study of blood T cells in healthy people across ages. Points from the study as a whole: Estimated diversity, derived from one million T cells, was regarded as an underestimate.

This clonotype has a count of ten or more. Its specificity is unknown. The amount of total RNA extracted per sample was at least 6 micrograms. It was with a sample-barcoded 5' primer and a J-beta primer mix that a second PCR of roughly 7 to 12 cycles was run. Individual samples furnished no less than 2.5 million CDR3-containing paired-end reads apiece. MiXCR, run by TCRdb on the 5' RACE reads, gives a single entry per CDR3 protein. The sample lists over 950,000 distinct CDR3 sequences; 51% were seen once. This TCR derives from a woman aged 60-75 years in good health. The sample taken for sequencing was blood.

CDR3 sequence reads: CASSVRETQYF. The CDR3 DNA is TGTGCCAGCAGTGTTCGGGAAACCCAGTACTTC. V and J are TRBV6-2 or TRBV6-3 and TRBJ2-5; D may be TRBD2 (5 bases). Per germline, CDR1 MNHEY and CDR2 SVGEGT. V lost 5 bases, J lost 8 bases, and 9 bases lay in between. The CDR3 spans 11 residues.